This entry is about one TCR beta chain. Its antigen is currently not known. No clone much larger than this one lies a single base away; base qualities are absent. This sample was taken from a study of T cell repertoires in cytomegalovirus infection (dated by TCRdb to about 2019). Broadly, across the study: Peptide stimulations targeted recently identified HLA-C-restricted CMV epitopes, whose presentation resists viral immunomodulation, together with well-studied HLA-B-restricted epitopes. Donor HLA type was relevant to the analysis, as public TCR beta signatures indicated carriage of CMV infection together with the matching HLA type.

The treatment or condition label, read with the paper, signifies: in vitro stimulation with specific CMV peptide epitopes to enrich CMV-specific T cells. Summary of the overall study and its limitations: The ex vivo response was dominated by HLA-C-restricted CMV-specific TCR beta clonotypes, which also provided the single most frequent clonotype in two of eight donors. In both this cohort and an independent cohort of 350 to 400 donors, the cumulative frequency of public TCR beta family members distinguished carriers of CMV infection plus the relevant HLA type.

Spanning cysteine to phenylalanine, the CDR3 consists of 13 amino acids. Of all the DNA, just the CDR3 is kept, 39 bases in frame from base 1. The CDR1 and CDR2 encoded by the germline V gene are SNHLY and FYNNEI. Unmatched junction bases come to 2, with V trimmed by 2 bases and J by 8 bases. The sequencer was an Illumina HiSeq 1500. TCRdb's own reprocessing of the public reads used fastp at Q25 and MiXCR and kept productive beta chains. Entries that share a CDR3 protein sequence are merged under the most common genes and DNA. Within this sample are nearly 700,000 distinct CDR3 sequences, with about 30% of them counted one time only. 15% to 20% of the sample lies in the top ten.

Recombination joined TRBV2 with TRBJ2-1, and 8 bases in between align with TRBD2. Sequencing used cultured PBMCs, obtained from culture after CMV antigen stimulation. This clonotype originated in a human donor in good health (CMV status not recorded). Some clones in this sample may be carry-over from other donors' samples. The DNA sequence is TGTGCCAGCAGTGAAATAGCGGGGTATGAGCAGTTCTTC. Translated, it gives CASSEIAGYEQFF.